The clone carrying this T cell receptor (beta chain) appeared many times. The data derive from a study of CD8 T cells in ankylosing spondylitis. Germline-derived CDR1 and CDR2 are SGHRS and YFSETQ. Between the trimmed V and J ends, which lost 5 bases and 2 bases, there was a span of 11 bases. CDR3 length equals 13 residues. MiXCR, applied by TCRdb to the 5' RACE reads, yields one record per CDR3 protein. The sample has about 160,000 distinct CDR3 sequences; around 17% are singletons. The V and J genes are TRBV5-1 and TRBJ2-7; a possible D gene is TRBD1 (5 bases). The TCR was taken from a male donor with ankylosing spondylitis or in good health (not recorded which). Sequencing was carried out using blood, either unsorted or a sorted T cell fraction (not recorded which). CDR3 amino acids: CASRVAGTYEQYF. In DNA, the CDR3 is TGCGCCAGCAGAGTAGCAGGGACCTACGAGCAGTACTTC.